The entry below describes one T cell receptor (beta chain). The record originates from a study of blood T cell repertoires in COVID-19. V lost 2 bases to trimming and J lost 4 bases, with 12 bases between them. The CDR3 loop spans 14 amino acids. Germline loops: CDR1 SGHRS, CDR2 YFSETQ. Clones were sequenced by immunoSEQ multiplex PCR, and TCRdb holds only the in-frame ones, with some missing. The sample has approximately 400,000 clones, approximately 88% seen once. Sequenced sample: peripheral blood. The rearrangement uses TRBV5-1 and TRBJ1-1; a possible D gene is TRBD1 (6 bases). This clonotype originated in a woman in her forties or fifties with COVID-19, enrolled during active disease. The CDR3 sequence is CASSLAGAGTEAFF. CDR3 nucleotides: TGCGCCAGCAGCTTAGCGGGGGCGGGCACTGAAGCTTTCTTT.